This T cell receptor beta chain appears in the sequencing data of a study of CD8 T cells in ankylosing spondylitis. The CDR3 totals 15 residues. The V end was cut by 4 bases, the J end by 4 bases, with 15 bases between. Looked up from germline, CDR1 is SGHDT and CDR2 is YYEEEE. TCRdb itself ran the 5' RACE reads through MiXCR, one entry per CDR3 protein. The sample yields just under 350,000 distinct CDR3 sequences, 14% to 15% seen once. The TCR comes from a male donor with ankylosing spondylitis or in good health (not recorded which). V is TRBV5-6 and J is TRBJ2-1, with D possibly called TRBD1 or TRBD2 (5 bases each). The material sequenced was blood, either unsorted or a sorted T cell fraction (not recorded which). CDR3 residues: CASSPSWGSYNEQFF. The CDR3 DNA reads TGTGCCAGCAGCCCCTCCTGGGGGTCTTACAATGAGCAGTTCTTC.